These 3 T cell receptor beta chains were sequenced from one sample in a study of blood T cell repertoires in COVID-19. Produced via immunoSEQ multiplex PCR; TCRdb's table is partial and in-frame only. This sample has about 120,000 clones; 70% to 90% occur once, and the top ten carry approximately 8.7%. Source material: peripheral blood. Every receptor here comes from a man aged 65-85 years who had recovered from COVID-19.

The CDR3 loop reads CASSLSGGITDTQYF. CDR3 nucleotides: TGCGCCAGCAGCCTTAGCGGGGGGATCACAGATACGCAGTATTTT. The chain is built from TRBV5-1 and TRBJ2-3; 10 nucleotides agree with TRBD2. V was clipped by 4 bases and J by 2 bases; unmatched bases: 4. The CDR3 is 15 amino acids. Germline lookup yields CDR1 SGHRS and CDR2 YFSETQ.

This clone was detected only once. This sequence joins TRBV21-1 and TRBJ1-1. TRBV21-1 is described as a pseudogene. The CDR3 loop spans 14 amino acids. The CDR3 reads CASSNCGRFPEAFF. For the CDR3, the DNA is TGTGCCAGCAGCAACTGTGGGAGGTTCCCTGAAGCTTTCTTT.

V and J are TRBV19 and TRBJ1-6, with D unresolved. Germline V gene data show CDR1 as LNHDA and CDR2 as SQIVND (reference sequence). This CDR3 region has 14 residues. Trimming left V 3 bases short and J 10 bases short, with 13 bases between. The CDR3 nucleotides are TGTGCCAGTAGTATCAGCCGGACTGGATCACCCCTCCACTTT. It yields the protein CASSISRTGSPLHF.